Below, 28 T cell receptor beta chains from the same sample are listed, as sequenced in a study of siplizumab effects on memory and regulatory T cells. Sequenced by immunoSEQ multiplex PCR; TCRdb stores in-frame clones only, minus some. The data hold some 97,000 clones, with more than 90% observed a single time. Sequencing was done on a sample of CD4+ T cells sorted from blood. These receptors all come from a human donor in good health. Some clones in this sample may be carry-over from other donors' samples.

The chain couples TRBV6-5 to TRBJ2-3, with TRBD2 as a possible D gene (7 bases). The CDR3 sequence is 14 residues long. Looked up from germline, CDR1 is MNHEY and CDR2 is SVGAGI. Trimming took off 7 bases at V and 6 bases at J, with 17 bases between the two ends. The DNA of the CDR3 is TGTGCCAGCAAGGGGGGGCAGCTGATGGATACGCAGTATTTT. As protein: CASKGGQLMDTQYF.

The chain is built from TRBV6-4 and TRBJ2-3, with D possibly being TRBD2 (6 bases). This CDR3 spans 15 amino acids. Germline V gene sequence: CDR1 MRHNA, CDR2 SNTAGT. Trimming left V 3 bases short and J 6 bases short, with 16 bases between. The CDR3 DNA follows: TGTGCCAGCAGTGATGAGGGGAGGAGTTTTGATACGCAGTATTTT. Protein product: CASSDEGRSFDTQYF.

The V and J genes are TRBV19 and TRBJ2-7; D possibly corresponds to TRBD1 (7 bases). The V and J ends lost 8 bases and 1 base respectively, with 15 bases between them. CDR3 length: 14 residues. Germline-derived CDR1 and CDR2 are LNHDA and SQIVND (reference sequence). CDR3 bases: TGTGCCAGTGCCGCAGGGGGGATTTCCTACGAGCAGTACTTC. Amino acid sequence: CASAAGGISYEQYF.

The sample holds one count of this clone. The CDR3 loop reads CASSRRGLGETQYF. In DNA form, the CDR3 reads TGTGCCAGCAGCCGCAGGGGGCTCGGAGAGACCCAGTACTTC. This chain joins TRBV7-3 and TRBJ2-5; TRBD1 agrees at 8 bases. Looked up from germline, CDR1 is SGHTA and CDR2 is FQGTGA. CDR3 length: 14 amino acids. V lost 5 bases and J lost 4; bases outside the gene matches: 6.

The chain employs TRBV10-1 and TRBJ2-7; 7 bases match TRBD1. V was pared by 6 bases and J by 5 bases, with 7 bases of the junction left unmatched. The V gene's germline CDR1 is WNHNN and CDR2 SYGVQD (reference sequence). The CDR3 covers 13 residues. The CDR3: CASSRTGVNEQYF. The CDR3 DNA is TGCGCCAGCAGCCGAACAGGGGTCAACGAGCAGTACTTC.

The rearrangement joins TRBV18 to TRBJ2-5; 10 bases agree with TRBD1. The CDR3 is made up of 15 amino acids. V lost 3 bases and J lost 3; bases outside the gene matches: 4. Germline CDR1 reads KGHSH; CDR2 reads LQKENI. The CDR3 here is CASSPTGGVKETQYF. The CDR3 DNA reads as TGTGCCAGCTCACCGACAGGGGGCGTCAAAGAGACCCAGTACTTC. Using reference TRBV18 and TRBJ2-5 for the parts outside the CDR3, the full variable domain is NAGVMQNPRHLVRRRGQEARLRCSPMKGHSHVYWYRQLPEEGLKFMVYLQKENIIDESGMPKERFSAEFPKEGPSILRIQQVVRGDSAAYFCASSPTGGVKETQYFGPGTRLLVL.

V gene TRBV27 combines with J gene TRBJ1-5; 10 bases line up with TRBD1. The V and J ends lost 6 bases and 7 bases, in that order; junction bases with no gene match: 9. Germline V gene lookup returns CDR1 MNHEY and CDR2 SMNVEV (reference sequence). The CDR3 is 15 residues long. CDR3 nucleotide sequence: TGTGCCAGCAGCCAGACAGGGGGCGCGAGGCAGCCCCAGCATTTT. Translated: CASSQTGGARQPQHF.

The chain joins TRBV27 to TRBJ2-5, with D possibly being TRBD1 or TRBD2 (5 bases each). V was clipped by 3 bases and J by 5 bases, with 16 bases between them. Looked up from germline, CDR1 is MNHEY and CDR2 is SMNVEV (reference sequence). The CDR3 covers 15 residues. CDR3 nucleotides: TGTGCCAGCAGTTTGAAACGGGGCCCGGGGGAGACCCAGTACTTC. This encodes CASSLKRGPGETQYF.

This chain connects TRBV5-1 to TRBJ2-3; TRBD2 matches at 13 bases. J gave up 8 bases and V 4 bases, and 13 bases lay outside the gene matches. Germline assignment: CDR1 SGHRS and CDR2 YFSETQ. The CDR3 totals 17 residues. CDR3 DNA: TGCGCCAGCAGCGGGGGACTAGCGGGGAATCAGAGGGGTACGCAGTATTTT. Protein: CASSGGLAGNQRGTQYF. Based on the CDR3 plus reference TRBV5-1 and TRBJ2-3, the full variable domain is KAGVTQTPRYLIKTRGQQVTLSCSPISGHRSVSWYQQTPGQGLQFLFEYFSETQRNKGNFPGRFSGRQFSNSRSEMNVSTLELGDSALYLCASSGGLAGNQRGTQYFGPGTRLTVL.

This clone has just a few counts. The CDR3 bases are TGCGCCAGCAGCAAAATGCCAGGCTACACTGAAGCTTTCTTT. It translates to CASSKMPGYTEAFF. This chain uses TRBV5-1 with TRBJ1-1; D ambiguous. The germline V gene has CDR1 SGHRS and CDR2 YFSETQ. V was clipped by 4 bases and J by 3 bases, with 13 bases between them. This CDR3 comprises 14 residues.

The chain is built from TRBV6-5 and TRBJ1-2; D not certain. The CDR3 is made up of 11 amino acids. The germline CDR1 and CDR2 sequences are MNHEY and SVGAGI. Trimming pared 8 bases from V and 2 bases from J, leaving 6 bases between. The CDR3 region is CASGINYGYTF. DNA for the CDR3: TGTGCCAGCGGCATCAACTATGGCTACACCTTC.

V gene TRBV7-8 combines with J gene TRBJ1-2; TRBD1 might be the D (6 bases). CDR1 SGHVS and CDR2 FQNEAQ come from the germline V gene. The ends were cut back, 4 bases at V and 3 bases at J, with 21 bases in the middle. This CDR3 has 17 residues. The CDR3 loop reads CASSSIKRGQSHYGYTF. CDR3 nucleotides: TGTGCCAGCAGCTCTATTAAACGGGGGCAGTCTCACTATGGCTACACCTTC.

V is TRBV6-1 and J is TRBJ2-5, with D unresolved. The CDR3 sequence is 12 residues long. Germline V gene data show CDR1 as MNHNS and CDR2 as SASEGT. The V end was cut by 3 bases, the J end by 4 bases, with 6 bases between. CDR3 loop: CASSELRETQYF. The CDR3 DNA reads as TGTGCCAGCAGTGAGCTTAGAGAGACCCAGTACTTC.

The V and J genes are TRBV29-1 and TRBJ2-7; TRBD2 aligns across 8 bases. Unmatched junction bases numbered 7, after V lost 4 bases and J lost 2 bases. The CDR3 has 14 amino acids. CDR1 is SQVTM, CDR2 ANQGSEA, per germline. This chain's CDR3 is CSVGRLAGAYEQYF. The CDR3 DNA reads as TGCAGCGTTGGCCGTCTAGCGGGCGCCTACGAGCAGTACTTC.

The genes are TRBV7-9 and TRBJ2-1, with TRBD2 matching over 9 bases. CDR1 and CDR2 from the germline V gene are SEHNR and FQNEAQ (reference sequence). This CDR3 is built from 17 residues. The junction had 12 bases not matched to a gene; V was cut back by 2 bases and J by 7 bases. The CDR3 DNA reads as TGTGCCAGCAGCTTAAGAATGGCTAGCGGGGTTGGGAATGAGCAGTTCTTC. It is translated as CASSLRMASGVGNEQFF. The variable domain in full, completed from reference TRBV7-9 and TRBJ2-1, reads DTGVSQNPRHKITKRGQNVTFRCDPISEHNRLYWYRQTLGQGPEFLTYFQNEAQLEKSRLLSDRFSAERPKGSFSTLEIQRTEQGDSAMYLCASSLRMASGVGNEQFFGPGTRLTVL.

V gene TRBV7-9 combines with J gene TRBJ2-7; tentative D call: TRBD1 (6 bases). There are 13 residues in the CDR3. Looked up from germline, CDR1 is SEHNR and CDR2 is FQNEAQ (reference sequence). V dropped 5 bases and J dropped 2 bases, with 10 bases sitting between them. The CDR3 here is CASSRDKTYEQYF. CDR3 bases: TGTGCCAGCAGCCGGGACAAGACCTACGAGCAGTACTTC.

This chain connects TRBV5-1 to TRBJ1-2; tentatively, D is TRBD1 (6 bases). Per the germline V gene, CDR1 is SGHRS and CDR2 is YFSETQ. The CDR3 is 15 residues long. Trimming removed 0 bases at V and 4 bases at J, with 13 bases between. The CDR3 here is CASSLGPGAAYGYTF. CDR3 nucleotide sequence: TGCGCCAGCAGCTTGGGCCCAGGGGCTGCCTATGGCTACACCTTC. Complete variable domain (other parts from reference TRBV5-1 and TRBJ1-2): KAGVTQTPRYLIKTRGQQVTLSCSPISGHRSVSWYQQTPGQGLQFLFEYFSETQRNKGNFPGRFSGRQFSNSRSEMNVSTLELGDSALYLCASSLGPGAAYGYTFGSGTRLTVV.

V gene TRBV27 combines with J gene TRBJ1-6; D is perhaps TRBD1 (5 bases). Germline V gene data show CDR1 as MNHEY and CDR2 as SMNVEV (reference sequence). The V and J ends lost 2 bases and 8 bases respectively, with 10 bases between them. CDR3 length: 14 residues. CDR3 loop: CASSLGARYSPLHF. Here the CDR3 DNA reads TGTGCCAGCAGTTTAGGGGCCAGATATTCACCCCTCCACTTT.

This clone has only a few counts. The chain recombines TRBV18 with TRBJ2-5; TRBD1 is a possible D gene (5 bases). The V end lost 3 bases, the J end lost 4 bases, and 6 bases lay between the germline ends. This CDR3 has 12 amino acids. The germline CDR1 and CDR2 sequences are KGHSH and LQKENI. As DNA, the CDR3 is TGTGCCAGCTCACCCACAGGAGAGACCCAGTACTTC. Protein sequence: CASSPTGETQYF.

This sequence joins TRBV18 and TRBJ2-5; D is ambiguous. The ends were cut back, 5 bases at V and 1 base at J, with 8 bases in the middle. From germline, CDR1 is KGHSH and CDR2 LQKENI. CDR3 length: 13 residues. The CDR3 DNA follows: TGTGCCAGCTCATCGGCGCGCCAAGAGACCCAGTACTTC. Translated, it gives CASSSARQETQYF.

This chain links TRBV6-1 with TRBJ1-1, with no clear D. The CDR3 is 16 amino acids. Germline V gene lookup returns CDR1 MNHNS and CDR2 SASEGT. Trimming removed 4 bases from V and 5 bases from J, with 20 bases in between. As DNA, the CDR3 is TGTGCCAGCAGTGCCACCTCATCGGGGTTGAGGACTGAAGCTTTCTTT. Residues: CASSATSSGLRTEAFF.

The rearrangement uses TRBV9 and TRBJ2-2, with 8 bases identical to TRBD2. The CDR3 has 14 residues. V gave up 5 bases and J gave up 2 bases; unmatched junction bases: 2. Per the germline V gene, CDR1 is SGDLS and CDR2 is YYNGEE. The CDR3 spells CASRLAVNTGELFF. The CDR3 DNA reads as TGTGCCAGCAGACTAGCGGTAAACACCGGGGAGCTGTTTTTT.

The rearrangement joins TRBV10-1 to TRBJ2-7, with D possibly called TRBD1 or TRBD2 (5 bases each). This CDR3 region has 15 residues. Germline lookup yields CDR1 WNHNN and CDR2 SYGVQD (reference sequence). V was clipped by 3 bases and J by 2 bases, with 14 bases between them. The CDR3 region is CASSDGGQGAYEQYF. CDR3 coding DNA: TGCGCCAGCAGTGACGGCGGGCAGGGTGCCTACGAGCAGTACTTC.

The CDR3 region is CAWSDRTGGRGYGYTF. CDR3 DNA sequence: TGTGCCTGGAGTGATCGGACAGGGGGACGTGGCTATGGCTACACCTTC. The chain carries TRBV30 and TRBJ1-2, with TRBD1 identical over 10 bases. With 1 base clipped from V and 4 bases from J, the junction kept 9 bases outside the gene matches. The germline CDR1 and CDR2 sequences are GTSNPN and SVGIG (reference sequence). CDR3 length equals 16 residues.

CDR3 nucleotide sequence: TGTGCCAGCGTAAGTCCAGGGGGTCGAAACTATGGCTACACCTTC. This translates into CASVSPGGRNYGYTF. The chain has TRBV6-1 and TRBJ1-2; 7 nucleotides agree with TRBD1. Germline CDR1 and CDR2: MNHNS and SASEGT. The V and J ends lost 8 bases and 2 bases, in that order; junction bases with no gene match: 11. This CDR3 is built from 15 residues.

In this sample, this clone turned up once. The V call is TRBV6-6, the J call TRBJ1-1; weak D call: TRBD1 (6 bases). Germline V gene data show CDR1 as MNHNY and CDR2 as SVGAGI (reference sequence). The CDR3 length is 15 residues. With 0 bases removed from V and 1 base from J, the gap between germline ends came to 9 bases. In nucleotides, the CDR3 is TGTGCCAGCAGTTACTCCCGGACAGAGAACACTGAAGCTTTCTTT. This codes for CASSYSRTENTEAFF.

V is TRBV11-1 and J is TRBJ1-1; no definite D call. In germline, CDR1 is SGHAT, CDR2 FQDESV (reference sequence). Between the trimmed V and J ends, which lost 1 base and 1 base, there was a span of 10 bases. The CDR3 has 15 residues. CDR3 nucleotide sequence: TGTGCCAGCAGCTTAGATTGGTCGGGGAACACTGAAGCTTTCTTT. Translation gives CASSLDWSGNTEAFF.

V gene TRBV19 combines with J gene TRBJ1-5; TRBD1 might be the D (5 bases). With 10 bases removed from V and 4 bases from J, the gap between germline ends came to 14 bases. The germline CDR1 and CDR2 sequences are LNHDA and SQIVND (reference sequence). CDR3 length: 13 residues. The CDR3 sequence: CATRRGWNQPQHF. The CDR3 DNA reads TGTGCCACCAGGCGGGGGTGGAATCAGCCCCAGCATTTT.